The rows below give T cell receptor beta chains drawn from one sample of a study of blood T cell repertoires in COVID-19. Clones were sequenced by immunoSEQ multiplex PCR, and TCRdb holds only the in-frame ones, with some missing. The sample consists of about 58,000 clones, around nine tenths of them appearing once. Sequencing was performed on peripheral blood. The receptor source for this set is a woman between 50 and 59 years old with active or convalescent COVID-19. Each CDR3 is given with its conserved first and last residue. The D gene is left open where the match is weak. A clone size is listed for some rows: how often the clone was seen (once, few, many), or a class if it is expanded.

d_call: NA; v_call: TRBV10-3; clone_size: NA; j_call: TRBJ2-7; cdr3_aa: CAISVGESYEQYF; cdr3_nt: TGTGCCATCAGTGTCGGGGAATCCTACGAGCAGTACTTC
d_call: NA; v_call: TRBV11-2; clone_size: few; j_call: TRBJ2-7; cdr3_aa: CASSLTTGPFYEQYF; cdr3_nt: TGTGCCAGCAGCTTAACTACAGGGCCCTTCTACGAGCAGTACTTC
d_call: NA; v_call: TRBV2; clone_size: NA; j_call: TRBJ1-6; cdr3_aa: CASESEAGVGSPLHF; cdr3_nt: TGTGCCAGCGAAAGTGAGGCAGGGGTTGGATCACCCCTCCACTTT
d_call: TRBD1; v_call: TRBV6-5; clone_size: NA; j_call: TRBJ1-1; cdr3_aa: CASRVGTGLSTEAFF; cdr3_nt: TGTGCCAGCAGAGTTGGGACAGGGTTGAGCACTGAAGCTTTCTTT
d_call: NA; v_call: TRBV19; clone_size: NA; j_call: TRBJ1-2; cdr3_aa: CASSIPAGDGYTF; cdr3_nt: TGTGCCAGTAGTATTCCGGCGGGGGATGGCTACACCTTC
d_call: NA; v_call: TRBV27; clone_size: NA; j_call: TRBJ1-1; cdr3_aa: CASSLSTFTEAFF; cdr3_nt: TGTGCCAGCAGTTTAAGTACATTCACTGAAGCTTTCTTT
d_call: TRBD2; v_call: TRBV10-2; clone_size: few; j_call: TRBJ2-5; cdr3_aa: CASSEFSTSSQTQYF; cdr3_nt: TGCGCCAGCAGTGAGTTCTCGACTAGCTCGCAGACCCAGTACTTC
d_call: TRBD1; v_call: TRBV2; clone_size: NA; j_call: TRBJ2-3; cdr3_aa: CASRSGQTTDTQYF; cdr3_nt: TGTGCCAGCAGGTCGGGACAGACCACAGATACGCAGTATTTT
d_call: NA; v_call: TRBV19; clone_size: NA; j_call: TRBJ2-3; cdr3_aa: CASSLRGADTQYF; cdr3_nt: TGTGCCAGTAGCCTTAGAGGAGCAGATACGCAGTATTTT
d_call: NA; v_call: TRBV5-1; clone_size: few; j_call: TRBJ1-1; cdr3_aa: CASSMRDTEAFF; cdr3_nt: TGCGCCAGCAGCATGAGGGACACTGAAGCTTTCTTT
d_call: NA; v_call: TRBV3-1/TRBV3-2; clone_size: NA; j_call: TRBJ2-7; cdr3_aa: CASSQMTGSQNEQYF; cdr3_nt: TGTGCCAGCAGCCAGATGACCGGGAGCCAAAACGAGCAGTACTTC
d_call: NA; v_call: TRBV10-1; clone_size: NA; j_call: TRBJ2-3; cdr3_aa: CASSESGATQAADTQYF; cdr3_nt: TGCGCCAGCAGTGAGTCGGGGGCGACGCAGGCAGCGGATACGCAGTATTTT
d_call: NA; v_call: TRBV6-5; clone_size: NA; j_call: TRBJ1-1; cdr3_aa: CASSYSMAQFNTEAFF; cdr3_nt: TGTGCCAGCAGTTACTCCATGGCACAGTTCAACACTGAAGCTTTCTTT
d_call: TRBD1; v_call: TRBV18; clone_size: once; j_call: TRBJ2-3; cdr3_aa: CASSPPKGQGATDTQYF; cdr3_nt: TGTGCCAGCTCACCACCTAAGGGACAGGGAGCCACAGATACGCAGTATTTT
d_call: NA; v_call: TRBV18; clone_size: once; j_call: TRBJ1-4; cdr3_aa: CASSPPTGTATNEKLFF; cdr3_nt: TGTGCCAGCTCACCACCAACAGGAACTGCAACTAATGAAAAACTGTTTTTT
d_call: NA; v_call: TRBV5-3; clone_size: NA; j_call: TRBJ2-1; cdr3_aa: CARSFHREQHNEQFF; cdr3_nt: TGTGCCAGAAGCTTTCACAGGGAGCAACATAATGAGCAGTTCTTC
d_call: NA; v_call: TRBV25-1; clone_size: NA; j_call: TRBJ1-2; cdr3_aa: CASSDGALANYGYTF; cdr3_nt: TGTGCCAGCAGTGATGGGGCTCTAGCTAACTATGGCTACACCTTC
d_call: NA; v_call: TRBV20-1; clone_size: NA; j_call: TRBJ2-1; cdr3_aa: CSASINEQFF; cdr3_nt: TGCAGTGCTAGTATAAATGAGCAGTTCTTC
d_call: NA; v_call: TRBV5-1; clone_size: NA; j_call: TRBJ1-1; cdr3_aa: CASSSNGRGGYPLNTEAFF; cdr3_nt: TGCGCCAGCAGCTCAAACGGGCGGGGGGGCTACCCCCTGAACACTGAAGCTTTCTTT
d_call: TRBD2; v_call: TRBV11-3; clone_size: once; j_call: TRBJ2-1; cdr3_aa: CASSSIAGGGEQFF; cdr3_nt: TGTGCCAGCAGCTCTATAGCGGGAGGGGGTGAGCAGTTCTTC
d_call: TRBD1; v_call: TRBV5-1; clone_size: NA; j_call: TRBJ2-1; cdr3_aa: CASSSRTGVGEQFF; cdr3_nt: TGCGCCAGCAGCTCCCGGACAGGGGTTGGGGAGCAGTTCTTC
d_call: NA; v_call: TRBV3-1/TRBV3-2; clone_size: NA; j_call: TRBJ2-5; cdr3_aa: CASSRETQYF; cdr3_nt: TGTGCCAGCTCCAGGGAGACCCAGTACTTC
d_call: NA; v_call: TRBV29-1; clone_size: NA; j_call: TRBJ2-6; cdr3_aa: CSGGEAGANVLTF; cdr3_nt: TGCAGCGGCGGAGAGGCTGGGGCCAACGTCCTGACTTTC
d_call: NA; v_call: TRBV27; clone_size: NA; j_call: TRBJ1-6; cdr3_aa: CASTPVGGSPLHF; cdr3_nt: TGTGCCAGCACCCCTGTCGGTGGTTCACCCCTCCACTTT
d_call: TRBD1; v_call: TRBV28; clone_size: NA; j_call: TRBJ1-2; cdr3_aa: CASKRGPNYGYTF; cdr3_nt: TGTGCCAGCAAAAGGGGGCCAAACTATGGCTACACCTTC
d_call: NA; v_call: TRBV7-8; clone_size: NA; j_call: TRBJ1-2; cdr3_aa: CASEKGGRVENYGYTF; cdr3_nt: TGTGCCAGCGAAAAGGGGGGGCGCGTCGAGAACTATGGCTACACCTTC
d_call: NA; v_call: TRBV11-2; clone_size: once; j_call: TRBJ1-4; cdr3_aa: CASSFGGLVMF; cdr3_nt: TGTGCCAGCAGCTTTGGAGGCCTAGTTATGTTT
d_call: TRBD2; v_call: TRBV9; clone_size: NA; j_call: TRBJ2-7; cdr3_aa: CASSVESGIAGEGYEQYF; cdr3_nt: TGTGCCAGCAGCGTAGAGTCGGGAATAGCGGGAGAGGGCTACGAGCAGTACTTC
d_call: TRBD2; v_call: TRBV19; clone_size: NA; j_call: TRBJ2-5; cdr3_aa: CASSPLSGPPDEETQYF; cdr3_nt: TGTGCCAGTAGCCCCCTTAGCGGGCCTCCCGACGAAGAGACCCAGTACTTC
d_call: NA; v_call: TRBV11-2; clone_size: once; j_call: TRBJ2-7; cdr3_aa: CASSLFRESYEQYF; cdr3_nt: TGTGCCAGCAGCTTATTCCGCGAATCCTACGAGCAGTACTTC
d_call: TRBD2; v_call: TRBV7-3; clone_size: NA; j_call: TRBJ2-1; cdr3_aa: CASSLSASGNNEQFF; cdr3_nt: TGTGCCAGCAGCTTAAGCGCTAGCGGAAACAATGAGCAGTTCTTC
d_call: NA; v_call: TRBV2; clone_size: NA; j_call: TRBJ1-3; cdr3_aa: CASSPTEVSGNTIYF; cdr3_nt: TGTGCCAGCAGCCCTACAGAAGTCTCTGGAAACACCATATATTTT
d_call: NA; v_call: TRBV28; clone_size: NA; j_call: TRBJ2-7; cdr3_aa: CASSSNLSGASYEQYF; cdr3_nt: TGTGCCAGCAGTTCCAACCTAAGCGGAGCCTCCTACGAGCAGTACTTC
d_call: TRBD1; v_call: TRBV30; clone_size: NA; j_call: TRBJ1-1; cdr3_aa: CAWTNWTGATFF; cdr3_nt: TGTGCCTGGACTAACTGGACAGGCGCAACTTTCTTT
d_call: TRBD1; v_call: TRBV6-5; clone_size: NA; j_call: TRBJ2-7; cdr3_aa: CASSYGGQGAYEQYF; cdr3_nt: TGTGCCAGCAGTTACGGAGGACAGGGGGCCTACGAGCAGTACTTC
d_call: NA; v_call: TRBV19; clone_size: NA; j_call: TRBJ2-3; cdr3_aa: CASSIGGISADTQYF; cdr3_nt: TGTGCCAGTAGTATAGGAGGGATTAGTGCAGATACGCAGTATTTT
d_call: NA; v_call: TRBV27; clone_size: NA; j_call: TRBJ1-5; cdr3_aa: CASSLTAGRNQPQHF; cdr3_nt: TGTGCCAGCAGTTTAACGGCAGGGAGGAATCAGCCCCAGCATTTT
d_call: TRBD1; v_call: TRBV10-3; clone_size: NA; j_call: TRBJ2-3; cdr3_aa: CAISEPGTGTDTQYF; cdr3_nt: TGTGCCATCAGCGAACCCGGGACAGGCACAGATACGCAGTATTTT
d_call: TRBD1; v_call: TRBV13; clone_size: NA; j_call: TRBJ1-3; cdr3_aa: CASSLGQGPYSGNTIYF; cdr3_nt: TGTGCCAGCAGCTTGGGACAGGGGCCGTACTCTGGAAACACCATATATTTT
d_call: TRBD1; v_call: TRBV3-1/TRBV3-2; clone_size: NA; j_call: TRBJ1-2; cdr3_aa: CASSQNTGAGYTF; cdr3_nt: TGTGCCAGCAGCCAGAATACAGGGGCTGGCTACACCTTC
d_call: NA; v_call: TRBV5-1; clone_size: NA; j_call: TRBJ2-5; cdr3_aa: CASSLTGQLKETQYF; cdr3_nt: TGCGCCAGCAGCTTAACCGGACAGTTGAAAGAGACCCAGTACTTC
d_call: NA; v_call: TRBV3-1/TRBV3-2; clone_size: NA; j_call: TRBJ2-5; cdr3_aa: CASSQARRETQYF; cdr3_nt: TGTGCCAGCAGCCAAGCACGGAGAGAGACCCAGTACTTC
d_call: TRBD1; v_call: TRBV19; clone_size: NA; j_call: TRBJ2-2; cdr3_aa: CASSWGQYTGELFF; cdr3_nt: TGTGCCAGTAGTTGGGGACAGTACACCGGGGAGCTGTTTTTT
d_call: TRBD2; v_call: TRBV27; clone_size: NA; j_call: TRBJ2-5; cdr3_aa: CASSLGTSGRGETQYF; cdr3_nt: TGTGCCAGCAGTCTGGGGACTAGCGGGAGAGGAGAGACCCAGTACTTC
d_call: TRBD1; v_call: TRBV7-3; clone_size: NA; j_call: TRBJ2-1; cdr3_aa: CASSRTGWYSDEQFF; cdr3_nt: TGTGCCAGCAGCCGGACAGGGTGGTATTCCGATGAGCAGTTCTTC
d_call: NA; v_call: TRBV5-1; clone_size: NA; j_call: TRBJ1-4; cdr3_aa: CASSYSSGNEKLFF; cdr3_nt: TGCGCCAGCAGCTATAGCAGCGGTAATGAAAAACTGTTTTTT
d_call: NA; v_call: TRBV11-2; clone_size: NA; j_call: TRBJ2-3; cdr3_aa: CASSLRGLLGTDTQYF; cdr3_nt: TGTGCCAGCAGCCTAAGGGGGTTACTGGGCACAGATACGCAGTATTTT
d_call: TRBD1; v_call: TRBV4-1; clone_size: NA; j_call: TRBJ2-1; cdr3_aa: CASSQEPPTGGHFYNEQFF; cdr3_nt: TGCGCCAGCAGCCAAGAGCCTCCGACAGGGGGGCATTTTTACAATGAGCAGTTCTTC
d_call: TRBD1; v_call: TRBV30; clone_size: NA; j_call: TRBJ1-1; cdr3_aa: CAWSNLLGTGLAEAFF; cdr3_nt: TGTGCCTGGAGTAACCTCCTTGGGACAGGCCTCGCCGAAGCTTTCTTT
d_call: NA; v_call: TRBV7-9; clone_size: NA; j_call: TRBJ2-5; cdr3_aa: CASSLILDGQETQYF; cdr3_nt: TGTGCCAGCAGCCTGATCCTAGACGGGCAAGAGACCCAGTACTTC
d_call: NA; v_call: TRBV9; clone_size: NA; j_call: TRBJ1-2; cdr3_aa: CASSVAGVGGYTF; cdr3_nt: TGTGCCAGCAGCGTTGCAGGGGTGGGTGGCTACACCTTC
d_call: NA; v_call: TRBV21-1; clone_size: NA; j_call: TRBJ1-6; cdr3_aa: CASAPGIQGQDNSPLHF; cdr3_nt: TGTGCCAGCGCCCCAGGGATCCAGGGACAAGATAATTCACCCCTCCACTTT
d_call: TRBD2; v_call: TRBV5-4; clone_size: NA; j_call: TRBJ2-7; cdr3_aa: CASSLGGTWTSGRNEQYF; cdr3_nt: TGTGCCAGCAGCTTGGGGGGAACCTGGACTAGCGGGAGGAACGAGCAGTACTTC
d_call: TRBD2; v_call: TRBV9; clone_size: once; j_call: TRBJ2-2; cdr3_aa: CASSVRAGADPGELFF; cdr3_nt: TGTGCCAGCAGCGTAAGAGCGGGAGCGGACCCCGGGGAGCTGTTTTTT
d_call: NA; v_call: TRBV27; clone_size: NA; j_call: TRBJ2-1; cdr3_aa: CASSLDLPGLLYNEQFF; cdr3_nt: TGTGCCAGCAGTTTGGACCTACCGGGACTCCTCTACAATGAGCAGTTCTTC
d_call: TRBD2; v_call: TRBV4-2; clone_size: NA; j_call: TRBJ2-2; cdr3_aa: CASSPPGLAYSELFF; cdr3_nt: TGTGCCAGCAGCCCTCCGGGACTAGCGTATTCAGAGCTGTTTTTT
d_call: TRBD1; v_call: TRBV13; clone_size: NA; j_call: TRBJ1-1; cdr3_aa: CASSTSTGNGSEAFF; cdr3_nt: TGTGCCAGCAGCACCTCGACAGGGAACGGGAGTGAAGCTTTCTTT
d_call: TRBD1; v_call: TRBV3-1/TRBV3-2; clone_size: NA; j_call: TRBJ2-7; cdr3_aa: CASSRAGGYEQYF; cdr3_nt: TGTGCCAGCAGCCGAGCAGGGGGATACGAGCAGTACTTC